These 8 T cell receptor beta chains originate from one sample sequenced in a study of blood T cell repertoires in COVID-19. Profiling relied on immunoSEQ multiplex PCR, and the TCRdb table lists in-frame clones only, not all of them. The sample shows roughly 55,000 clones, 86% of them seen only once. The sequencing sample was made of peripheral blood. These receptors were collected from a man aged 65 to 85 with active COVID-19.

The CDR3 bases are TGTGCCAGCAGCGCGGGGACTAGCGGGGAGACCCAGTACTTC. It encodes CASSAGTSGETQYF. The rearrangement uses TRBV5-4 and TRBJ2-5, with 12 positions matching TRBD2. V trimming: 4 bases; J trimming: 5 bases; junction bases outside the gene matches: 3. The CDR3 spans 14 residues. Germline assignment: CDR1 SGHNT and CDR2 YYREEE (reference sequence).

V and J are TRBV11-2 and TRBJ2-1, with TRBD2 as a possible D gene (7 bases). Per germline, CDR1 SGHAT and CDR2 FQNNGV. Trimming pared 3 bases from V and 0 bases from J, leaving 12 bases between. This CDR3 has 16 residues. The CDR3 coding sequence is TGTGCCAGCAGCTTCTTGGGGGGGCCCTCCTACAATGAGCAGTTCTTC. Protein: CASSFLGGPSYNEQFF. The whole variable domain, filled in from reference TRBV11-2 and TRBJ2-1, reads EAGVAQSPRYKIIEKRQSVAFWCNPISGHATLYWYQQILGQGPKLLIQFQNNGVVDDSQLPKDRFSAERLKGVDSTLKIQPAKLEDSAVYLCASSFLGGPSYNEQFFGPGTRLTVL.

The chain carries TRBV2 and TRBJ2-7; TRBD1 matches at 7 bases. Germline V gives CDR1 SNHLY, CDR2 FYNNEI. V was clipped by 5 bases and J by 2 bases; unmatched bases: 3. The CDR3 spans 13 residues. In nucleotides, the CDR3 is TGTGCCAGCAGTATGGACAGGACCTACGAGCAGTACTTC. Translating it yields CASSMDRTYEQYF.

V is TRBV2 and J is TRBJ2-1, with 8 bases matching TRBD2. Germline CDR1 and CDR2: SNHLY and FYNNEI. CDR3 length: 13 residues. With V trimmed by 10 bases and J by 5 bases, 7 bases remained unmatched. This CDR3 is CATGTSIDNEQFF. CDR3 nucleotide sequence: TGTGCCACCGGGACTAGTATCGACAATGAGCAGTTCTTC.

The genes are TRBV24-1 and TRBJ2-3; 8 nucleotides agree with TRBD2. The germline V gene encodes CDR1 KGHDR and CDR2 SFDVKD. V lost 4 bases and J lost 6; bases outside the gene matches: 8. CDR3 length equals 15 residues. Here the CDR3 DNA reads TGTGCCACCAGTGAACCCCGGCCGGGAGGGGATACGCAGTATTTT. It specifies CATSEPRPGGDTQYF.

This clone was recorded only once. The genes are TRBV9 and TRBJ2-3; D is uncertain. V lost 3 bases and J 3 bases, leaving 14 bases between the germline ends. Germline-derived CDR1 and CDR2 are SGDLS and YYNGEE. The CDR3 covers 15 residues. The CDR3 spells CASSERGFGTDTQYF. DNA of the CDR3: TGTGCCAGCAGCGAGAGAGGATTTGGGACAGATACGCAGTATTTT.

The chain carries TRBV11-2 and TRBJ2-3, with unresolved D. From germline, CDR1 is SGHAT and CDR2 FQNNGV. Deletions cut 0 bases from V and 1 base from J, with 8 bases between. The CDR3 has 15 residues. The CDR3 here is CASSLDDIRTDTQYF. CDR3 nucleotides: TGTGCCAGCAGCTTAGACGACATACGCACAGATACGCAGTATTTT.

By sample fraction, this clone is medium-sized. This chain links TRBV9 with TRBJ2-3; no clear D gene. Trimming left V 3 bases short and J 4 bases short, with 9 bases between. The CDR3 runs 13 residues. Germline values: CDR1 SGDLS, CDR2 YYNGEE. Here the CDR3 reads CASSGHKADTQYF. The DNA of the CDR3 is TGTGCCAGCAGCGGCCACAAAGCAGATACGCAGTATTTT. Combining the CDR3 with reference TRBV9 and TRBJ2-3 gives the whole variable domain DSGVTQTPKHLITATGQRVTLRCSPRSGDLSVYWYQQSLDQGLQFLIQYYNGEERAKGNILERFSAQQFPDLHSELNLSSLELGDSALYFCASSGHKADTQYFGPGTRLTVL.